The source of this TCR beta chain is a study of preoperative IRX-2 immunotherapy in early breast cancer. Treatment here: preoperative locoregional IRX-2 cytokine immunotherapy. This phase Ib study tested locoregional IRX-2 cytokine immunotherapy given before surgery. The method was immunoSEQ multiplex PCR; TCRdb's version includes in-frame clones alone and lacks a portion of them. In the table there are over 60,000 clones, approximately 94% of which are singletons. The TCR sequence derives from a human donor with breast cancer. The material was obtained from a patient treated with IRX-2 immunotherapy.

As DNA, the CDR3 is TGTGCCTGGAGTCCTACGACAGTGGGGGAGACCCAGTACTTC. It specifies CAWSPTTVGETQYF. The genes are TRBV30 and TRBJ2-5; D is perhaps TRBD1 (5 bases). The germline V and J ends were trimmed by 2 bases and 5 bases, with 15 bases remaining between them. This CDR3 region has 14 residues. From germline, CDR1 is GTSNPN and CDR2 SVGIG (reference sequence).